Given below is one T cell receptor beta chain in context. Its antigen target is currently unknown. No per-base quality is available; no much larger clone lies one base away. The sample is drawn from a study of T cell responses to AZD1222 COVID-19 vaccine (dated by TCRdb to about 2021). Concerning the study at large: A total of just over 230 trial participants underwent TCR sequencing, of whom roughly 210 had received two doses of AZD1222 and 26 had received two doses of the MenACWY control vaccine. Trial participants were enrolled by age into subgroups of 18-55, 56-69 and 70-plus years, and around 150, 28 and 57 TCR-sequenced participants, respectively, were included in these subgroups. Results and caveats for the whole study, not just this receptor: The vaccine-associated CD4 TCRs covered the entire spike protein, and the dominant responses fell in regions 160-218 and 743-854. Participants were mostly white British and included more females than males, and it was suggested by the authors that clonal diversity may have been underestimated. After two AZD1222 doses, spike-specific TCR breadth and depth were significantly higher than at day 0 and than in MenACWY recipients. Nearly half of unique spike-specific TCRs reportedly recognized epitopes outside regions mutated in the B.1.351 and B.1.1.7 variants. Conclusions about previously exposed vaccinees are limited, since just five or six AZD1222 recipients were seropositive for SARS-CoV-2 at baseline. The 56-69-year group was small, and its depth increase did not reach significance, likely because of low power. No day 14 peak-response samples were available, so repertoires were characterized only after the peak T cell response.

Sample time point, as interpreted from the label and publication: baseline before first vaccination. The sample's treatment or condition label, in plain terms: meningococcal conjugate vaccine given as trial control. The vaccinee samples were drawn from two UK trials, COV001 and COV002, one of which was a single-blind randomized controlled phase 2/3 trial testing AZD1222 (ChAdOx1 nCoV-19) in healthy adults. For TCRbeta chain sequencing, PBMC samples were collected from trial participants at day 0 and at day 28 after the second dose. The CDR3 regions of human TCRbeta chains were analyzed by immunosequencing. The original methods were these. Repertoire TCRs were checked for matches against a reference library of SARS-CoV-2-specific TCRs that had been generated using the MIRA antigen-specificity platform. Breadth was defined as the fraction of unique TCRs that were SARS-CoV-2-associated, and depth was defined as the fraction of total T cells that were SARS-CoV-2-associated. Using the MIRA data, each spike-specific TCR was mapped to the spike region that the TCR reacts to and placed in a CD4 or CD8 class. Log10-transformed breadth and depth values were compared by one-way ANOVA with Sidak's multiple comparisons tests. TCRdb's version of the immuneACCESS table is confined to in-frame rearrangements and falls short of the full clone set. An unresolved V gene accounts for under half of the shortfall where checked; the remainder is of unknown origin. Clone size and the V and J calls come from that table; the DNA yielded D and trimming. The sample has about 110,000 clones on record, about nine tenths of them singletons. Roughly 3% of the sample is in the top ten clones.

The trim is 0 bases for V and 0 bases for J, with a gap of 15 bases between the germline ends. CDR1 SGHNT and CDR2 YYREEE are derived from the germline V gene (reference sequence). From cysteine to phenylalanine, the CDR3 is 17 amino acids long. Only the CDR3 DNA stays, 51 bases, in frame from base 1. The rearrangement combines TRBV5-4 with TRBJ1-1; TRBD1 is a weak D gene call, 6 bases matching. This material consisted of peripheral blood, taken on day 0 of MenACWY control vaccination. This TCR was sampled from an adult in good health. The CDR3 protein: CASSLGLEGTMNTEAFF. The DNA sequence reads TGTGCCAGCAGCTTGGGGCTTGAGGGGACAATGAACACTGAAGCTTTCTTT.